These T cell receptor beta chains were read from a single sample in a study of blood T cell repertoires in COVID-19. TCRdb's table, derived via immunoSEQ multiplex PCR, lists solely in-frame clones and lacks some. In the table there are 50,000 to 75,000 clones, around three quarters of which are singletons. Input material: peripheral blood. These receptors were taken from a man aged 55 to 70 with acute or convalescent COVID-19. CDR3s include the opening cysteine and the closing phenylalanine or tryptophan. The D gene is left open where the match is weak. Size values are once, few and many counts, or a class for expanded clones, and some rows have none.

TRBJ1-2	TRBD1	-	15	TRBV29-1	TGCAGCGCCGGAGGGGGACAGGGGCTGCGCTATGGCTACACCTTC	CSAGGGQGLRYGYTF
TRBJ2-5	-	-	14	TRBV5-1	TGCGCCAGCAGCGGACAGGGAGGGGCAGAGACCCAGTACTTC	CASSGQGGAETQYF
TRBJ1-1	-	few	14	TRBV18	TGTGCCAGCTCCCGATTAGGGGAGGACACTGAAGCTTTCTTT	CASSRLGEDTEAFF
TRBJ1-5	TRBD1	-	15	TRBV5-5	TGTGCCAGCACAGAACAGGGGGCAGGTGGTCAGCCCCAGCATTTT	CASTEQGAGGQPQHF
TRBJ1-1	-	-	13	TRBV19	TGTGCCAGTAGTATCGGGGGGAGCACTGAAGCTTTCTTT	CASSIGGSTEAFF
TRBJ2-7	-	-	11	TRBV20-1	TGCAGTGCTAGGGTCGGCTACGAGCAGTACTTC	CSARVGYEQYF
TRBJ1-2	-	-	11	TRBV28	TGTGCCAGCAGTCCGACAAGTGGCTACACCTTC	CASSPTSGYTF
TRBJ2-7	TRBD2	-	18	TRBV4-3	TGCGCCAGCAGCCTGGGCGTAGGACTAGCGGGAGAAACTTACGAGCAGTACTTC	CASSLGVGLAGETYEQYF
TRBJ2-5	TRBD1	-	13	TRBV29-1	TGCAGCGTTAGGGGGACAGGACAAGAGACCCAGTACTTC	CSVRGTGQETQYF
TRBJ1-2	-	-	12	TRBV9	TGTGCCAGCAGCCGGGACTTTGGACGCTACACCTTC	CASSRDFGRYTF
TRBJ2-1	TRBD2	-	13	TRBV3-1/TRBV3-2	TGTGCCAGCAGCCGAGCGGGAGTCAATGAGCAGTTCTTC	CASSRAGVNEQFF
TRBJ2-1	-	-	13	TRBV5-1	TGCGCCAGCAGCTTTGAGATGAGGAATGAGCAGTTCTTC	CASSFEMRNEQFF
TRBJ2-2	-	few	16	TRBV9	TGTGCCAGCAGCGTAGATCTGCGGGAATACTCCGGGGAGCTGTTTTTT	CASSVDLREYSGELFF
TRBJ2-1	TRBD1	-	14	TRBV6-1	TGTGCCAGCAGTCGCCGGACAGGGGACGATGAGCAGTTCTTC	CASSRRTGDDEQFF
TRBJ1-5	TRBD1	once	13	TRBV28	TGTGCCAGCAGTGCGACAGGGTATCAGCCCCAGCATTTT	CASSATGYQPQHF
TRBJ2-7	-	-	15	TRBV20-1	TGCAGTGCTAGTTCGGGTCTACTCATGGGGCACGAGCAGTACTTC	CSASSGLLMGHEQYF
TRBJ1-2	-	-	12	TRBV6-1	TGTGCCAGCAGTGATCATTTCTATGGCTACACCTTC	CASSDHFYGYTF
TRBJ2-7	TRBD1	-	12	TRBV2	TGTGCCAGCAGGGACAGGTCCTACGAGCAGTACTTC	CASRDRSYEQYF
TRBJ1-5	TRBD1	-	16	TRBV15	TGTGCCACCAGCAGAGATGAAGTGCAGGGGGTTCAGCCCCAGCATTTT	CATSRDEVQGVQPQHF
TRBJ2-3	TRBD1	-	16	TRBV7-3	TGTGCCAGCAGCAAACAAACAGGGGGTGGTACAGATACGCAGTATTTT	CASSKQTGGGTDTQYF
TRBJ1-4	TRBD1	-	16	TRBV27	TGTGCCAGCAGTTCCCTGACAGGGCTTGGTCCTGAAAAACTGTTTTTT	CASSSLTGLGPEKLFF
TRBJ2-2	-	-	14	TRBV7-9	TGTGCCAGTGTATTAGCTGAGATCACCGGGGAGCTGTTTTTT	CASVLAEITGELFF
TRBJ2-7	-	-	15	TRBV6-1	TGTGCCAGCAGTGAAACTTACGGACACTCCTACGAGCAGTACTTC	CASSETYGHSYEQYF
TRBJ2-1	-	-	16	TRBV11-3	TGTGCCAGCAGCTCAGGGCTGGGAAGCTCCTACAATGAGCAGTTCTTC	CASSSGLGSSYNEQFF
TRBJ1-5	TRBD1	few	15	TRBV24-1	TGTGCCACCAGTGATGAAACAGGGGGCCGTCAGCCCCAGCATTTT	CATSDETGGRQPQHF
TRBJ2-5	-	-	15	TRBV15	TGTGCCACCAGCCTAGAGAGGTTAGGGGGTGAGACCCAGTACTTC	CATSLERLGGETQYF
TRBJ2-1	TRBD2	-	16	TRBV6-6	TGTGCCAGCAGCCCGACTAGCGGGAGCTTCTACAATGAGCAGTTCTTC	CASSPTSGSFYNEQFF
TRBJ1-2	-	-	14	TRBV7-2	TGTGCCAGCAGCTCCTACAGAGACCTCTATGGCTACACCTTC	CASSSYRDLYGYTF
TRBJ2-3	-	-	15	TRBV2	TGTGCCAGCAGTGAAGGGACACCTAGCACAGATACGCAGTATTTT	CASSEGTPSTDTQYF
TRBJ2-2	-	-	15	TRBV4-2	TGTGCCAGCAGCCCAACTAGTTTAGACACCGGGGAGCTGTTTTTT	CASSPTSLDTGELFF
TRBJ2-4	TRBD1	-	13	TRBV6-5	TGTGCCAGCGGTCCAGGGGGCCAAAACATTCAGTACTTC	CASGPGGQNIQYF
TRBJ2-5	TRBD1	few	15	TRBV5-1	TGCGCCAGCAGCCCCCAAACAGGGGGAGCGGAGACCCAGTACTTC	CASSPQTGGAETQYF
TRBJ1-3	-	-	15	TRBV29-1	TGCAGCGTTCTCCCTGACAGGCCCTCTGGAAACACCATATATTTT	CSVLPDRPSGNTIYF
TRBJ2-4	-	-	15	TRBV28	TGTGCCAGCGGTGCCGTGGCCCAGGCCAAAAACATTCAGTACTTC	CASGAVAQAKNIQYF
TRBJ2-3	TRBD2	-	17	TRBV24-1	TGTGCCACCAGTGATCCAGGGACTAGCGGGAGCACAGATACGCAGTATTTT	CATSDPGTSGSTDTQYF
TRBJ1-1	-	-	12	TRBV18	TGTGCCAGCTCACCGGTGACAGCTGAAGCTTTCTTT	CASSPVTAEAFF
TRBJ2-7	-	-	14	TRBV27	TGTGCCAGCAGTTTATATGACAGTACCTACGAGCAGTACTTC	CASSLYDSTYEQYF
TRBJ2-2	-	-	14	TRBV7-3	TGTGCCAGCAGCTTAGTAGTAAACACCGGGGAGCTGTTTTTT	CASSLVVNTGELFF
TRBJ2-2	TRBD2	-	18	TRBV7-9	TGTGCCAGCAGTCACCTGGGGGCTAGCGGGAGCCAGACCGGGGAGCTGTTTTTT	CASSHLGASGSQTGELFF